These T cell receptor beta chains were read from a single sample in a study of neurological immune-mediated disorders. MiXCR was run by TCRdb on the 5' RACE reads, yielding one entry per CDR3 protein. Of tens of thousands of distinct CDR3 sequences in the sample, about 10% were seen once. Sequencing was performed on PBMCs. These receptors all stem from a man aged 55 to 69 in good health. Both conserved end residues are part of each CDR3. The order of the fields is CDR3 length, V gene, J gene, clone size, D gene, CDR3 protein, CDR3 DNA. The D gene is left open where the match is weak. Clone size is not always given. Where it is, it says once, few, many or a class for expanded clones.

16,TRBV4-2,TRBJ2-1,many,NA,CASSQGGGGVGNEQFF,TGTGCCAGCAGCCAAGGAGGAGGGGGGGTGGGTAATGAGCAGTTCTTC
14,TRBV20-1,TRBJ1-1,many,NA,CSAPSGTPYTEAFF,TGCAGTGCTCCGTCTGGGACGCCTTACACTGAAGCTTTCTTT
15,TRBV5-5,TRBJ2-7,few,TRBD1,CASSLAGTGSVEQYF,TGTGCCAGCAGCTTGGCTGGGACAGGGTCCGTCGAGCAGTACTTC
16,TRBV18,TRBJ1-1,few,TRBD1,CASSPSDRKFTTEAFF,TGTGCCAGCTCACCGTCGGACAGGAAATTTACCACTGAAGCTTTCTTT
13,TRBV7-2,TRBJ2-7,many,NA,CASSPRTTYEQYF,TGTGCCAGCAGCCCTCGCACTACCTACGAGCAGTACTTC
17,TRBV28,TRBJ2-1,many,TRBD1,CASREWTGDNGRAEQFF,TGTGCCAGCAGGGAATGGACAGGGGATAATGGGCGTGCGGAGCAGTTCTTC
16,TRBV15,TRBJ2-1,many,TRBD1,CATSTTGTGGRGEQFF,TGTGCCACCAGCACTACGGGGACAGGGGGAAGGGGTGAGCAGTTCTTC
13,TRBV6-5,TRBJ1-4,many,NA,CASRSRVNEKLFF,TGTGCCAGCAGATCCAGGGTTAATGAAAAACTGTTTTTT
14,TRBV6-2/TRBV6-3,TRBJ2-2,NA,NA,CASSSGLNTGELFF,TGTGCCAGCAGTTCGGGACTGAACACCGGGGAGCTGTTTTTT
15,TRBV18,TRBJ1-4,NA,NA,CASSSPTATNEKLFF,TGTGCCAGCTCATCTCCGACAGCAACTAATGAAAAACTGTTTTTT
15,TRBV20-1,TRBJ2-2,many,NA,CSAQPPDLNTGELFF,TGCAGTGCTCAACCCCCAGATTTGAACACCGGGGAGCTGTTTTTT
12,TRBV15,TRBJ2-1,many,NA,CATSRDRYEQFF,TGTGCCACCAGCAGGGATAGGTATGAGCAGTTCTTC
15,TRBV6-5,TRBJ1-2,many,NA,CASSSDSRTSYGYTF,TGTGCCAGCAGTTCGGACAGTAGAACTAGCTATGGCTACACCTTC
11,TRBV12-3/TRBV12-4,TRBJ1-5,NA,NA,CASSRRGPQHF,TGTGCCAGCAGTCGGCGAGGGCCCCAGCATTTT
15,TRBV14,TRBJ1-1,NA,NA,CASSGSLKQGSEAFF,TGTGCCAGCAGCGGGTCACTTAAACAGGGCTCTGAAGCTTTCTTT
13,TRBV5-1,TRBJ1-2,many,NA,CASSSRPAYGYTF,TGCGCCAGCAGCTCAAGGCCCGCTTATGGCTACACCTTC
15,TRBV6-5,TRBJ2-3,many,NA,CASSYSSTPRDTQYF,TGTGCCAGCAGTTACTCGTCGACCCCTCGTGATACGCAGTATTTT
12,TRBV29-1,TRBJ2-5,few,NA,CSVTRGQETQYF,TGCAGCGTTACGCGAGGGCAAGAGACCCAGTACTTC
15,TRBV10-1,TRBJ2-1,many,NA,CASSESGTLSGEQFF,TGCGCCAGCAGTGAGTCCGGGACCCTGAGTGGTGAGCAGTTCTTC
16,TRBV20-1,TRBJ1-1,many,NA,CSARRGGPALNTEAFF,TGCAGTGCTAGGAGGGGAGGACCAGCCTTGAACACTGAAGCTTTCTTT
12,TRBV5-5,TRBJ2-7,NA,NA,CASMEGAYEQYF,TGTGCCAGCATGGAGGGGGCCTACGAGCAGTACTTC
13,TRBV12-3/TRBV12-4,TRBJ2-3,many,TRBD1,CASSPGTGKTQYF,TGTGCCAGCAGTCCGGGGACAGGGAAAACGCAGTATTTT
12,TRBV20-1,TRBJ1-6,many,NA,CSAGTYNSPLHF,TGCAGTGCTGGGACCTATAATTCACCCCTCCACTTT
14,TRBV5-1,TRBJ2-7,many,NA,CASSLAAQGNEQYF,TGCGCCAGCAGCTTAGCGGCACAGGGCAACGAGCAGTACTTC
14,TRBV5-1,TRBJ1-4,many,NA,CASSLAGTGEKLFF,TGCGCCAGCAGCTTGGCAGGGACGGGCGAAAAACTGTTTTTT
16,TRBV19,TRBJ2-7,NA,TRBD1,CASSMLTGTGPHEQYF,TGTGCCAGTAGTATGCTGACCGGGACAGGGCCCCACGAGCAGTACTTC
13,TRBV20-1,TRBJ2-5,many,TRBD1,CSATRTGQETQYF,TGCAGTGCTACCCGGACAGGACAAGAGACCCAGTACTTC
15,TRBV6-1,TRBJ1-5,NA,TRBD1,CASSQQGAGHQPQHF,TGTGCCAGCAGTCAACAGGGGGCTGGTCATCAGCCCCAGCATTTT
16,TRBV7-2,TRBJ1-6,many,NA,CASSVSGASYNSPLHF,TGTGCCAGCAGCGTTAGCGGGGCATCCTATAATTCACCCCTCCACTTT
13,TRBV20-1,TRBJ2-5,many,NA,CSARLHREETQYF,TGCAGTGCTAGATTACACAGGGAAGAGACCCAGTACTTC
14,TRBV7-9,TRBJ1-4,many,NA,CASSFLSSGEKLFF,TGTGCCAGCAGCTTCCTCAGCTCGGGGGAAAAACTGTTTTTT
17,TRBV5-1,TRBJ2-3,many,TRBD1,CASSPGQGPIGTDTQYF,TGCGCCAGCAGCCCTGGACAGGGGCCGATTGGGACAGATACGCAGTATTTT
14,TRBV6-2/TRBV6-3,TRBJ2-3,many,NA,CASSYDGKPGGLYF,TGTGCCAGCAGTTACGACGGGAAACCGGGTGGTTTGTATTTT
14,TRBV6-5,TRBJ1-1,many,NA,CASSYSTGGLGAFF,TGTGCCAGCAGTTACTCGACTGGGGGCTTGGGAGCTTTCTTT
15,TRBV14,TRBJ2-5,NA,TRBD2,CASSRGLAGGETQYF,TGTGCCAGCAGCCGAGGACTAGCGGGGGGGGAGACCCAGTACTTC
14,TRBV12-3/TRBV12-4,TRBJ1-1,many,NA,CASSLDGSAGEAFF,TGTGCCAGCAGTTTAGATGGTTCGGCAGGTGAAGCTTTCTTT
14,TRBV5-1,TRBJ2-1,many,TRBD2,CASSAGLAGNEQFF,TGCGCCAGCAGCGCGGGACTAGCCGGGAATGAGCAGTTCTTC
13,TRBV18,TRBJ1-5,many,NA,CASSPAGGQPQHF,TGTGCCAGCTCACCAGCCGGCGGTCAGCCCCAGCATTTT
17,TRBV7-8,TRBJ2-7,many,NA,CASSLAKQAGWAYEQYF,TGTGCCAGCAGCTTAGCGAAACAGGCAGGTTGGGCGTACGAGCAGTACTTC
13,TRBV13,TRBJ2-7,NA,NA,CASTLGGRDDQYF,TGTGCCAGCACCCTGGGGGGTCGAGACGACCAGTACTTC